These 29 T cell receptor beta chains were sequenced from one sample in a study of memory B cells and T cells in multiple sclerosis. No cognate antigen is known for these TCRs. CFSE-dim autoproliferating and CFSE-high non-proliferating T cells from unstimulated culture were sequenced separately. Pooled replicate wells came from about 5x10^7 CFSE-labeled PBMCs cultured around seven days without stimulus. Data came from immunoSEQ multiplex PCR; TCRdb stores just in-frame clones and leaves some out. The profile shows 25,000 to 35,000 clones, roughly 88% of them singletons. The sequencing sample was made of PBMCs from blood kept in culture. The receptors were sampled from a human donor with multiple sclerosis.

This chain uses TRBV7-9 with TRBJ2-1; D is perhaps TRBD1 (5 bases). Germline V lookup: CDR1 SEHNR, CDR2 FQNEAQ (reference sequence). There are 14 residues in the CDR3. The germline V and J ends were trimmed by 1 base and 5 bases, with 9 bases remaining between them. The CDR3 protein is CASSLEGLNNEQFF. In DNA form, the CDR3 reads TGTGCCAGCAGCTTAGAGGGGCTAAACAATGAGCAGTTCTTC.

This clone appeared a single time. V is TRBV7-3 and J is TRBJ2-3; perhaps TRBD1 as D (6 bases). The CDR3 is made up of 15 amino acids. The germline V gene encodes CDR1 SGHTA and CDR2 FQGTGA. Trimming left V 5 bases short and J 3 bases short, with 15 bases between. CDR3: CASSAPDRGTDTQYF. CDR3 nucleotides: TGTGCCAGCAGCGCCCCGGACAGAGGTACAGATACGCAGTATTTT.

This CDR3 reads CASSFQGSGETQYF. CDR3 nucleotide sequence: TGTGCCAGCTCTTTTCAGGGATCGGGGGAGACCCAGTACTTC. The gene calls are TRBV19 and TRBJ2-5; D may correspond to TRBD1 or TRBD2 (5 bases each). Germline V gene sequence: CDR1 LNHDA, CDR2 SQIVND (reference sequence). The CDR3 consists of 14 residues. V lost 9 bases, J lost 5 bases, and 19 bases lay in between.

The chain uses TRBV5-1 and TRBJ2-5; 8 bases are shared with TRBD1. Trimming removed 2 bases from V and 2 bases from J; junction bases left unmatched: 5. Germline loops: CDR1 SGHRS, CDR2 YFSETQ. The CDR3 is made up of 15 amino acids. In nucleotides, the CDR3 is TGCGCCAGCAGCTTACTTCGGACAGGGCAAGAGACCCAGTACTTC. Encoded protein: CASSLLRTGQETQYF. Variable domain in full (rest from reference TRBV5-1 and TRBJ2-5): KAGVTQTPRYLIKTRGQQVTLSCSPISGHRSVSWYQQTPGQGLQFLFEYFSETQRNKGNFPGRFSGRQFSNSRSEMNVSTLELGDSALYLCASSLLRTGQETQYFGPGTRLLVL.

This clone came up a few times. The chain recombines TRBV5-4 with TRBJ1-2, with D uncertain. V shed 4 bases and J shed 2 bases, with 12 bases lying between them. This CDR3 has 14 residues. Germline V gives CDR1 SGHNT, CDR2 YYREEE (reference sequence). The CDR3 here is CASSRWGGNYGYTF. The CDR3 coding sequence is TGTGCCAGCAGCCGCTGGGGAGGGAACTATGGCTACACCTTC.

The gene calls are TRBV2 and TRBJ1-1, with TRBD1 identical over 8 bases. The ends lost 5 bases at V and 1 base at J; junction bases unmatched: 6. This CDR3 is built from 15 residues. Germline assignment: CDR1 SNHLY and CDR2 FYNNEI. The CDR3 DNA reads TGTGCCAGCAGTCTAAAAGGACAGGGGAACACTGAAGCTTTCTTT. Its protein product is CASSLKGQGNTEAFF.

The chain is built from TRBV18 and TRBJ2-2; tentative D call: TRBD2 (5 bases). The CDR3 length is 18 residues. V was trimmed by 5 bases and J by 3 bases, leaving 22 bases between them. CDR1 is KGHSH, CDR2 LQKENI, per germline. The CDR3 is CASSSIYRDRAYTGELFF. For the CDR3, the DNA is TGTGCCAGCTCATCCATTTACCGGGATCGTGCTTACACCGGGGAGCTGTTTTTT.

This chain links TRBV10-3 with TRBJ2-2, with D possibly TRBD1 on 5 matching bases. This CDR3 comprises 15 residues. V was cut by 3 bases and J by 0 bases, with 8 bases left in between. Germline CDR1 and CDR2: ENHRY and SYGVKD. The CDR3 loop reads CAISEGHTNTGELFF. The CDR3 DNA follows: TGTGCCATCAGTGAAGGACACACGAACACCGGGGAGCTGTTTTTT.

For the CDR3, the DNA is TGTGCCAGCTACGGACAGGAGGAGTATGGCTACACCTTC. Encoded protein: CASYGQEEYGYTF. The J gene is TRBJ1-2, the V gene TRBV27; 7 positions agree with TRBD1. The CDR3 runs to 13 residues. Germline V gene sequence: CDR1 MNHEY, CDR2 SMNVEV (reference sequence). The ends lost 8 bases at V and 5 bases at J; junction bases unmatched: 8.

This clone was observed once. The chain is built from TRBV2 and TRBJ2-1; 12 bases line up with TRBD2. With V trimmed by 2 bases and J by 7 bases, 6 bases remained unmatched. Germline CDR1 SNHLY, CDR2 FYNNEI. The CDR3 totals 16 residues. CDR3 bases: TGTGCCAGCAGTGAACCTAGCGGGAGGGCTAAGAATGAGCAGTTCTTC. This encodes CASSEPSGRAKNEQFF.

The J gene is TRBJ2-1, the V gene TRBV18; D is uncertain. V lost 6 bases, J lost 0 bases, and 9 bases lay in between. The CDR3 length is 14 residues. CDR1 is KGHSH and CDR2 is LQKENI in the germline V gene. CDR3 loop: CASSPSVSYNEQFF. CDR3 sequence (DNA): TGTGCCAGCTCCCCGTCCGTCTCCTACAATGAGCAGTTCTTC.

The chain joins TRBV27 to TRBJ2-1; weak D call: TRBD2 (5 bases). V was clipped by 5 bases and J by 2 bases, with 10 bases between them. The CDR3 loop spans 14 amino acids. The V gene's germline CDR1 is MNHEY and CDR2 SMNVEV (reference sequence). In DNA, the CDR3 is TGTGCCAGCAGTCTGAGCGGACCCTACAATGAGCAGTTCTTC. This sequence encodes CASSLSGPYNEQFF.

CDR3 DNA sequence: TGTGCCAGCAGCAAGTCCAAGGACTGGGGAGGGGACAATCAGCCCCAGCATTTT. Translating gives CASSKSKDWGGDNQPQHF. The chain links TRBV21-1 to TRBJ1-5. TRBV21-1 is listed as a pseudogene. This CDR3 region has 18 residues.

This rearrangement joins TRBV6-1 to TRBJ2-6; D remains ambiguous. Per the germline V gene, CDR1 is MNHNS and CDR2 is SASEGT. V was cut by 7 bases and J by 1 base, with 5 bases left in between. The CDR3 sequence is 13 residues long. Here the CDR3 reads CASNPSGANVLTF. In DNA form, the CDR3 reads TGTGCCAGCAACCCATCTGGGGCCAACGTCCTGACTTTC.

This chain links TRBV5-6 with TRBJ2-7, with D possibly called TRBD1 or TRBD2 (5 bases each). V was trimmed by 1 base and J by 2 bases, leaving 13 bases between them. The V gene's germline CDR1 is SGHDT and CDR2 YYEEEE. This CDR3 comprises 15 residues. This CDR3 is CASSLRGLPPYEQYF. The CDR3 nucleotides read TGTGCCAGCAGCTTGCGGGGCCTTCCGCCCTACGAGCAGTACTTC.

This clone is medium-sized by share. This chain uses TRBV4-1 with TRBJ2-7; D possibly corresponds to TRBD2 (7 bases). Deletions cut 3 bases from V and 3 bases from J, with 15 bases between. In germline, CDR1 is MGHRA, CDR2 YSYEKL. The CDR3 runs to 15 residues. The chain's CDR3 is CASSQRGGGGYEQYF. The CDR3 DNA follows: TGCGCCAGCAGCCAGAGGGGGGGCGGAGGCTACGAGCAGTACTTC.

This clone was detected only once. The chain combines TRBV5-6 with TRBJ1-1, with D maybe TRBD1 (5 bases). V lost 2 bases and J lost 3, with 8 bases in between. The CDR3 loop spans 13 amino acids. The germline CDR1 and CDR2 sequences are SGHDT and YYEEEE. CDR3 nucleotide sequence: TGTGCCAGCAGCTTTGGGGGGGACACTGAAGCTTTCTTT. It specifies CASSFGGDTEAFF.

This chain links TRBV27 with TRBJ2-5; the match to TRBD2 covers 13 bases. Germline-derived CDR1 and CDR2 are MNHEY and SMNVEV (reference sequence). Trimming at V came to 5 bases and at J to 2 bases, leaving 5 bases not matched to a gene. This CDR3 has 16 residues. In DNA, the CDR3 is TGTGCCAGCAGTGTGACTAGCGGGGGGCTACAAGAGACCCAGTACTTC. This translates into CASSVTSGGLQETQYF.

This chain joins TRBV19 and TRBJ2-2, with 11 bases matching TRBD2. With V trimmed by 6 bases and J by 5 bases, 8 bases remained unmatched. This CDR3 has 16 amino acids. Germline CDR1 and CDR2: LNHDA and SQIVND (reference sequence). The CDR3 region has the DNA TGTGCCAGTAGCCGTACTAGCGGGAGTTGGACCGGGGAGCTGTTTTTT. This codes for CASSRTSGSWTGELFF.

The chain combines TRBV9 with TRBJ2-1; TRBD1 might be the D (5 bases). Trimming removed 0 bases from V and 8 bases from J, with 12 bases in between. Per the germline V gene, CDR1 is SGDLS and CDR2 is YYNGEE. The CDR3 sequence is 14 residues long. The CDR3 DNA follows: TGTGCCAGCAGCGTAGAAGGGGCCAGGGATGAGCAGTTCTTC. The encoded protein is CASSVEGARDEQFF.

The chain uses TRBV27 and TRBJ2-2, with 7 positions matching TRBD2. The CDR3 is 14 amino acids. From germline, CDR1 is MNHEY and CDR2 SMNVEV (reference sequence). The trim removed 9 bases at V and 3 bases at J, leaving 7 bases unmatched. CDR3 residues: CASRRGGYTGELFF. Written as DNA, the CDR3 is TGTGCCAGTCGGAGGGGAGGGTACACCGGGGAGCTGTTTTTT.

This chain connects TRBV30 to TRBJ1-5; D not certain. V was clipped by 2 bases and J by 2 bases, with 7 bases between them. Germline V gene lookup returns CDR1 GTSNPN and CDR2 SVGIG (reference sequence). CDR3 length equals 13 residues. The CDR3 here is CAWSMSRNQPQHF. CDR3 DNA sequence: TGTGCCTGGAGTATGAGCCGCAATCAGCCCCAGCATTTT.

This chain joins TRBV27 and TRBJ2-3; possibly TRBD1 for D (8 bases). CDR1 is MNHEY and CDR2 is SMNVEV in the germline V gene (reference sequence). The ends were cut back, 4 bases at V and 4 bases at J, with 15 bases in the middle. The CDR3 covers 15 residues. The CDR3 sequence: CASSSRTGRADTQYF. DNA of the CDR3: TGTGCCAGCAGTTCACGGACAGGGAGGGCAGATACGCAGTATTTT.

The chain has TRBV21-1 and TRBJ2-7; the table assigns TRBD1, which was not confirmed against the DNA. TRBV21-1 constitutes a pseudogene. The CDR3 loop spans 15 amino acids. Here the CDR3 reads CASSTIGHHSYEQYF. CDR3 nucleotides: TGTGCCAGCAGCACGATCGGACATCACTCCTACGAGCAGTACTTC.

This chain links TRBV5-4 with TRBJ2-1; TRBD1 is a possible D gene (6 bases). CDR3 length equals 15 residues. The V end lost 1 base, the J end lost 3 bases, and 11 bases lay between the germline ends. Germline V gives CDR1 SGHNT, CDR2 YYREEE (reference sequence). The CDR3 loop is CASSLSRGNYNEQFF. CDR3 in DNA: TGTGCCAGCAGCTTGTCCAGGGGAAACTACAATGAGCAGTTCTTC.

This clone has just one count. The rearrangement uses TRBV19 and TRBJ2-7, with TRBD2 identical over 7 bases. From germline, CDR1 is LNHDA and CDR2 SQIVND (reference sequence). V dropped 5 bases and J dropped 5; count of bases not matched to a gene: 12. This CDR3 has 15 amino acids. CDR3 in amino acids: CASSGLAGAFNEQYF. The CDR3 DNA reads as TGTGCCAGTAGTGGGCTCGCGGGAGCCTTTAACGAGCAGTACTTC.

The V gene is TRBV12-1, the J gene TRBJ1-4; the table's D gene call, TRBD1, was not cross checked with the DNA. TRBV12-1 is listed as a pseudogene. The CDR3 consists of 19 residues. The CDR3 here is CASSFFGTGGGLANEKLFF. In DNA form, the CDR3 reads TGTGCCAGCAGCTTTTTTGGGACAGGGGGCGGATTAGCTAATGAAAAACTGTTTTTT.

In its sample, this clone was seen once. J is TRBJ2-2 and V is TRBV16; 7 bases align to TRBD1. After removal of 4 bases from V and 4 bases from J, the junction contained 3 bases not matched to a gene. Germline CDR1 and CDR2: KGHSY and FQNENV. The CDR3 is made up of 14 amino acids. This CDR3 is CASSRGGTTGELFF. The CDR3 nucleotides are TGTGCCAGCAGCCGAGGGGGCACCACCGGGGAGCTGTTTTTT.

J is TRBJ1-1 and V is TRBV5-1; D possibly corresponds to TRBD1 (5 bases). The germline V gene has CDR1 SGHRS and CDR2 YFSETQ. The CDR3 runs to 14 residues. V was clipped by 4 bases and J by 1 base, with 11 bases between them. The CDR3 sequence: CASSPGPANTEAFF. In nucleotides, the CDR3 is TGCGCCAGCAGCCCGGGACCGGCGAACACTGAAGCTTTCTTT. Drawing the rest from reference TRBV5-1 and TRBJ1-1, the complete variable domain is KAGVTQTPRYLIKTRGQQVTLSCSPISGHRSVSWYQQTPGQGLQFLFEYFSETQRNKGNFPGRFSGRQFSNSRSEMNVSTLELGDSALYLCASSPGPANTEAFFGQGTRLTVV.